Below are 22 T cell receptor beta chains sequenced from a single sample in a study of T-cell reconstitution after alpha-beta-depleted transplantation in children. Researchers prepared the TCRbeta library using unique molecular identifiers, the study reports. TCRdb re-called the PCR reads with MiXCR, one entry per CDR3 protein. The sample contains over 100,000 distinct CDR3 sequences, 10% of which appear only once. The input for sequencing was PBMCs, taken before TCRalphabeta/CD19-depleted stem cell transplant. The receptors derive from a boy younger than 10 with acute lymphoblastic leukemia, due to receive a stem cell transplant.

This clonotype showed up just a few times. The V gene is TRBV5-4, the J gene TRBJ2-5; weak D call: TRBD1 (5 bases). The germline V and J ends were trimmed by 4 bases and 1 base, with 14 bases remaining between them. Germline CDR1 and CDR2: SGHNT and YYREEE (reference sequence). This CDR3 has 15 residues. CDR3 loop: CASSHHAGIQETQYF. The CDR3 DNA is TGTGCCAGCAGCCACCACGCAGGGATCCAAGAGACCCAGTACTTC.

The gene calls are TRBV9 and TRBJ2-1; D is ambiguous. Germline V lookup: CDR1 SGDLS, CDR2 YYNGEE. The germline V and J ends were trimmed by 0 bases and 0 bases, with 4 bases remaining between them. There are 14 residues in the CDR3. In DNA, the CDR3 is TGTGCCAGCAGCGTAGATCCCTCCTACAATGAGCAGTTCTTC. Its protein is CASSVDPSYNEQFF.

The table lists this clonotype with many counts. This chain joins TRBV7-6 and TRBJ2-6; tentative D call: TRBD2 (5 bases). This CDR3 comprises 19 residues. The V gene lost 0 bases and the J gene lost 0 bases, with 15 bases spanning the gap. Germline CDR1 reads SGHVS; CDR2 reads FNYEAQ. Here the CDR3 DNA reads TGTGCCAGCAGCTTAGCGTTGAGGGCCGGAGGCTCTGGGGCCAACGTCCTGACTTTC. It codes for CASSLALRAGGSGANVLTF.

This clonotype has a count of ten or more. The V gene is TRBV10-3, the J gene TRBJ2-1, with no clear D. Trimming pared 6 bases from V and 0 bases from J, leaving 12 bases between. Per the germline V gene, CDR1 is ENHRY and CDR2 is SYGVKD. The CDR3 has 15 amino acids. CDR3: CAIRVAPGSYNEQFF. The CDR3 region has the DNA TGTGCCATCAGAGTAGCCCCAGGCTCCTACAATGAGCAGTTCTTC.

Only a few counts were recorded for this clonotype. The CDR3 region is CASSPMAGFNTGELFF. As DNA, the CDR3 is TGTGCCAGCTCACCAATGGCAGGGTTCAACACCGGGGAGCTGTTTTTT. V gene TRBV18 combines with J gene TRBJ2-2, with a tentative D call TRBD1 (5 bases). CDR3 length: 16 residues. The V and J ends lost 2 bases and 2 bases respectively, with 12 bases between them. Germline CDR1 is KGHSH and CDR2 is LQKENI.

This clonotype has more than one count but fewer than ten. The chain couples TRBV28 to TRBJ2-1; 13 bases are a match to TRBD2. Germline V gene data show CDR1 as MDHEN and CDR2 as SYDVKM. Germline trimming cut 0 bases from V and 7 bases from J; bases unmatched to any gene: 3. The CDR3 totals 16 residues. CDR3 sequence reads: CASSLWRTSGRNEQFF. The CDR3 region has the DNA TGTGCCAGCAGTTTATGGCGGACTAGCGGGAGAAATGAGCAGTTCTTC.

This clonotype showed up just a few times. The genes are TRBV6-1 and TRBJ1-1; possibly TRBD1 for D (5 bases). The CDR3 totals 14 residues. The germline V gene encodes CDR1 MNHNS and CDR2 SASEGT. The ends were cut back, 5 bases at V and 2 bases at J, with 12 bases in the middle. Here the CDR3 DNA reads TGTGCCAGCAGTCGACGGGACTTAAACACTGAAGCTTTCTTT. This translates into CASSRRDLNTEAFF.

DNA of the CDR3: TGTGCCAGCAGCCAGTCAAACAGGGTCTACGAGCAGTACTTC. Encoded protein: CASSQSNRVYEQYF. The rearrangement links TRBV14 to TRBJ2-7; possible D gene TRBD1, 6 bases. The CDR3 covers 14 residues. The germline V and J ends were trimmed by 3 bases and 3 bases, with 12 bases remaining between them. Per the germline V gene, CDR1 is SGHDN and CDR2 is FVKESK. Full variable domain (remainder filled in from reference TRBV14 and TRBJ2-7): EAGVTQFPSHSVIEKGQTVTLRCDPISGHDNLYWYRRVMGKEIKFLLHFVKESKQDESGMPNNRFLAERTGGTYSTLKVQPAELEDSGVYFCASSQSNRVYEQYFGPGTRLTVT.

This clonotype has a handful of counts. This chain uses TRBV20-1 with TRBJ1-2, with D possibly being TRBD1 (6 bases). Germline V gene data show CDR1 as DFQATT and CDR2 as SNEGSKA (reference sequence). This CDR3 comprises 16 residues. Trimming cost V 6 bases and J 4 bases, with 24 bases left between them. CDR3 nucleotide sequence: TGCAGTGCCAAACCCCTTTTACAGGGAAAGGGCTATGGCTACACCTTC. This translates into CSAKPLLQGKGYGYTF.

The sample holds many counts of this clonotype. The genes are TRBV20-1 and TRBJ2-7, with D perhaps matching TRBD1 (6 bases). The germline V gene has CDR1 DFQATT and CDR2 SNEGSKA (reference sequence). The CDR3 has 15 amino acids. Trimming cost V 3 bases and J 2 bases, with 17 bases left between them. CDR3 coding DNA: TGCAGTGCTAGGAAACCCAACAGGGAAGCCTACGAGCAGTACTTC. It codes for CSARKPNREAYEQYF.

The chain couples TRBV25-1 to TRBJ1-2; no clear D. The germline V gene encodes CDR1 MGHDK and CDR2 SYGVNS. V lost 4 bases and J 5 bases, leaving 8 bases between the germline ends. This CDR3 comprises 12 residues. CDR3 DNA: TGTGCCAGCAGTGTAGGGAATTATGGCTACACCTTC. It is translated as CASSVGNYGYTF.

This clonotype was counted only a few times. This sequence joins TRBV20-1 and TRBJ1-1; no definite D call. Looked up from germline, CDR1 is DFQATT and CDR2 is SNEGSKA (reference sequence). The CDR3 is 14 residues long. The ends were cut back, 2 bases at V and 3 bases at J, with 13 bases in the middle. CDR3 amino acids: CSARTGSKDTEAFF. CDR3 nucleotides: TGCAGTGCTAGAACCGGAAGTAAGGACACTGAAGCTTTCTTT.

This clonotype was observed a few times. The chain links TRBV20-1 to TRBJ2-5, with D unresolved. The V gene's germline CDR1 is DFQATT and CDR2 SNEGSKA (reference sequence). The V gene lost 6 bases and the J gene lost 2 bases, with 7 bases spanning the gap. The CDR3 length is 11 residues. CDR3 in DNA: TGCAGTGCCACGGCTCAAGAGACCCAGTACTTC. It encodes CSATAQETQYF.

In this sample, this clonotype turned up a few times. The chain employs TRBV2 and TRBJ2-7; 7 nucleotides align to TRBD1. V lost 4 bases and J lost 0; bases outside the gene matches: 9. The CDR3 spans 16 residues. The germline gives CDR1 SNHLY, CDR2 FYNNEI. The CDR3: CASSGLGQSASYEQYF. The CDR3 DNA follows: TGTGCCAGCAGTGGGCTGGGACAGTCGGCCTCCTACGAGCAGTACTTC.

This chain uses TRBV20-1 with TRBJ2-3; 8 bases are shared with TRBD1. The CDR3 covers 15 residues. Germline CDR1 and CDR2: DFQATT and SNEGSKA (reference sequence). With V trimmed by 5 bases and J by 2 bases, 9 bases remained unmatched. CDR3 amino acids: CSAQPQGAFTDTQYF. The CDR3 DNA sequence: TGCAGTGCTCAACCCCAGGGGGCCTTCACAGATACGCAGTATTTT.

This clonotype has at least ten counts. The rearrangement links TRBV28 to TRBJ1-2; D gene unclear. Per germline, CDR1 MDHEN and CDR2 SYDVKM. This CDR3 is 16 amino acids long. Trimming shortened V by 2 bases and J by 4 bases, and 17 bases separated the two germline ends. CDR3 coding DNA: TGTGCCAGCAGTTTAGGGGTTATAGGTTCAACCTATGGCTACACCTTC. As protein: CASSLGVIGSTYGYTF.

This clonotype has only a few counts. The chain employs TRBV10-2 and TRBJ2-7, with 7 bases matching TRBD2. CDR1 is WSHSY and CDR2 is SAAADI in the germline V gene. Trimming at V came to 8 bases and at J to 0 bases, leaving 1 base not matched to a gene. The CDR3 consists of 12 residues. The CDR3 region has the DNA TGCGCCAGCCGGGACTACTCCTACGAGCAGTACTTC. It yields the protein CASRDYSYEQYF.

This clonotype came up many times. The chain has TRBV6-5 and TRBJ2-1; no clear D gene. This CDR3 has 14 amino acids. V was trimmed by 10 bases and J by 6 bases, leaving 19 bases between them. In germline, CDR1 is MNHEY, CDR2 SVGAGI. CDR3 DNA: TGTGCCATCCAAGGACCGGGTGGGATCAATGAGCAGTTCTTC. Protein product: CAIQGPGGINEQFF.

This rearrangement joins TRBV5-4 to TRBJ2-2; 7 nucleotides agree with TRBD1. The CDR3 covers 16 residues. Germline V gives CDR1 SGHNT, CDR2 YYREEE (reference sequence). The V and J ends lost 0 bases and 5 bases, in that order; junction bases with no gene match: 7. CDR3 in amino acids: CASSLGWTGSTGELFF. DNA for the CDR3: TGTGCCAGCAGCTTGGGCTGGACAGGAAGTACCGGGGAGCTGTTTTTT.

The rearrangement joins TRBV20-1 to TRBJ2-3; D is unresolved. The CDR3 is 15 amino acids. The germline CDR1 and CDR2 sequences are DFQATT and SNEGSKA (reference sequence). Trimming took 1 base from V and 1 from J, leaving 12 bases between them. The CDR3 here is CSARGRHHRTDTQYF. CDR3 bases: TGCAGTGCTAGAGGTAGACACCACCGCACAGATACGCAGTATTTT.

This clonotype was picked up a small number of times. The V and J genes are TRBV7-8 and TRBJ1-4; a possible D gene is TRBD1 (6 bases). V lost 4 bases to trimming and J lost 0 bases, with 12 bases between them. CDR1 is SGHVS and CDR2 is FQNEAQ in the germline V gene. The CDR3 covers 16 residues. CDR3 amino acids: CASSYRVKATNEKLFF. CDR3 nucleotide sequence: TGTGCCAGCAGCTACAGGGTTAAGGCAACTAATGAAAAACTGTTTTTT.

The J gene is TRBJ2-3, the V gene TRBV7-2; D call uncertain. CDR3 length: 15 amino acids. The ends were cut back, 2 bases at V and 2 bases at J, with 11 bases in the middle. Germline CDR1 and CDR2: SGHTA and FQGNSA. In DNA, the CDR3 is TGTGCCAGCAGCTTAAGGATAGGGCCCACAGATACGCAGTATTTT. This translates into CASSLRIGPTDTQYF.